One TCR beta chain is described in this entry. The data were taken from a study of T cell changes during pregnancy in multiple sclerosis. Assay used: immunoSEQ multiplex PCR; TCRdb lists only in-frame clones, some missing. Altogether approximately 57,000 clones are present, 80% to 95% being singletons, with the ten largest covering approximately 3.8%. The germline V and J ends were trimmed by 5 bases and 8 bases, with 16 bases remaining between them. CDR1 and CDR2 (germline): SGHVS, FNYEAQ. The CDR3 covers 14 residues. This specimen consisted of peripheral blood, obtained after pregnancy. The chain uses TRBV7-6 and TRBJ2-1; D may be TRBD2 (5 bases). The clonotype originates from a female donor in good health, enrolled as a control in a pregnancy study. CDR3 nucleotides: TGTGCCAGCAGCCCCCCCGGGATCTTTGATGAGCAGTTCTTC. It translates to CASSPPGIFDEQFF.